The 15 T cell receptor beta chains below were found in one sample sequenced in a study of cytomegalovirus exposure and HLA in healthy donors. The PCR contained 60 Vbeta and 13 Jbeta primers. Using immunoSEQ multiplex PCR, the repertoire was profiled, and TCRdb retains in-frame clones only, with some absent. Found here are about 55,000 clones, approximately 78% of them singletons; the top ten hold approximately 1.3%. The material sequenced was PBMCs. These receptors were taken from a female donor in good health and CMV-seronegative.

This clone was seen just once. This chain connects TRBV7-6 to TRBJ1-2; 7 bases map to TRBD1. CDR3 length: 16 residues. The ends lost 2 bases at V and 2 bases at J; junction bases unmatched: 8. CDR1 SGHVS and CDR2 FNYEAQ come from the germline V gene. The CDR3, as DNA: TGTGCCAGCAGCTTAAGTCCAGGGGGGAAGAACTATGGCTACACCTTC. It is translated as CASSLSPGGKNYGYTF.

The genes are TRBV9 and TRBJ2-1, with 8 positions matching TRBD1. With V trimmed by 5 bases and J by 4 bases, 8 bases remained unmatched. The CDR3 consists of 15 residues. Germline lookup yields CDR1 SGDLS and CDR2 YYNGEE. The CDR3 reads CASSETGTGYNEQFF. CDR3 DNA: TGTGCCAGCAGTGAAACCGGGACAGGATACAATGAGCAGTTCTTC.

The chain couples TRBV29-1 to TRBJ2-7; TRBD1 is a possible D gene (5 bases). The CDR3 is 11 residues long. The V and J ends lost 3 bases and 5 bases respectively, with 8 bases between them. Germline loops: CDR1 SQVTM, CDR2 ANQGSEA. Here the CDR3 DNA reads TGCAGCGTTGACGGCAGGGACGAGCAGTACTTC. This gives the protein CSVDGRDEQYF.

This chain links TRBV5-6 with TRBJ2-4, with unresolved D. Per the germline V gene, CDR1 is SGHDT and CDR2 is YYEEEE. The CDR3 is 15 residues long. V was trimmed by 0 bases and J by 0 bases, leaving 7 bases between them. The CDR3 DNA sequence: TGTGCCAGCAGCTTGGCTCGTTTAGCCAAAAACATTCAGTACTTC. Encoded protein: CASSLARLAKNIQYF.

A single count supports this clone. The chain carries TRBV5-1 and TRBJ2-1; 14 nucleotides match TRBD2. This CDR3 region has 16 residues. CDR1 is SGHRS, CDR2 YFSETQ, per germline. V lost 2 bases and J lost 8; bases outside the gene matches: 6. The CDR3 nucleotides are TGCGCCAGCAGCTTTGCGACTAGCGGGGGGGCGTATGAGCAGTTCTTC. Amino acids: CASSFATSGGAYEQFF. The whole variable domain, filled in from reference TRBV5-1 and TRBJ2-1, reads KAGVTQTPRYLIKTRGQQVTLSCSPISGHRSVSWYQQTPGQGLQFLFEYFSETQRNKGNFPGRFSGRQFSNSRSEMNVSTLELGDSALYLCASSFATSGGAYEQFFGPGTRLTVL.

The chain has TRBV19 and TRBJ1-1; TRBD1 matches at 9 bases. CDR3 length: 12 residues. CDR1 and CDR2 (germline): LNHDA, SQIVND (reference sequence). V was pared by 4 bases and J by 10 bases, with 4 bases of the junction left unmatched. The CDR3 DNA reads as TGTGCCAGTAGTACCCGACAGGGGGGAGCTTTCTTT. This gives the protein CASSTRQGGAFF.

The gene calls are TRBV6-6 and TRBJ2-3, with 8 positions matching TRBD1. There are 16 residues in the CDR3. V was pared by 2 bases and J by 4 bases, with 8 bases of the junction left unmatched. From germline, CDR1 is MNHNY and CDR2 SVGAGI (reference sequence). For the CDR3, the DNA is TGTGCCAGCAGTTACCTGGGACAGGCTGGCGCAGATACGCAGTATTTT. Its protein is CASSYLGQAGADTQYF.

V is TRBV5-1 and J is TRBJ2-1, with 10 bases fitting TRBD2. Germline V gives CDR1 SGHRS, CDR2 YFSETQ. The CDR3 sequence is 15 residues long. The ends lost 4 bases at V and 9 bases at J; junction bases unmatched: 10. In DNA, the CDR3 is TGCGCCAGCAGCCTGGAAGCGGGGGGGCCCAGTGAGCAGTTCTTC. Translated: CASSLEAGGPSEQFF.

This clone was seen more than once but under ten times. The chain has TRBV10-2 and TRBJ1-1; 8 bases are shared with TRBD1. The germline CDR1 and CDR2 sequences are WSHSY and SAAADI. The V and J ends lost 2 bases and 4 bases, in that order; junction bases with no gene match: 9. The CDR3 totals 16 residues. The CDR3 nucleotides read TGCGCCAGCAGTGAGACTATCCGGACAGGGCGCACTGAAGCTTTCTTT. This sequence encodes CASSETIRTGRTEAFF.

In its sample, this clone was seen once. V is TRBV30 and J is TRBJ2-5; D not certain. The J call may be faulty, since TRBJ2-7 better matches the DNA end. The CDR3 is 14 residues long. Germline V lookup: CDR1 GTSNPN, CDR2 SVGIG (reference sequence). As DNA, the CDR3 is TGTGCCTGGAGTGTACTGGGCACTTCCTACGAGCAGTACTTC. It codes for CAWSVLGTSYEQYF.

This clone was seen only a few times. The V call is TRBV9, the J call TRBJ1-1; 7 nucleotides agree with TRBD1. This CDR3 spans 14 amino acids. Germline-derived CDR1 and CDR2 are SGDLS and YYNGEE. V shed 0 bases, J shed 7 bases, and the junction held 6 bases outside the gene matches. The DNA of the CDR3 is TGTGCCAGCAGCGTAGGGGCAGGGGGAAGTGAAGCTTTCTTT. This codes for CASSVGAGGSEAFF.

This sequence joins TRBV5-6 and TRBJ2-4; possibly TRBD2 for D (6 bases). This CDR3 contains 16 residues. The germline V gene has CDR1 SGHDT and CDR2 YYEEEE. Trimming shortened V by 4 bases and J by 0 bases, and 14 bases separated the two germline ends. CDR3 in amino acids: CASSQLAAGAKNIQYF. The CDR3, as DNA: TGTGCCAGCAGCCAGTTAGCGGCTGGAGCCAAAAACATTCAGTACTTC.

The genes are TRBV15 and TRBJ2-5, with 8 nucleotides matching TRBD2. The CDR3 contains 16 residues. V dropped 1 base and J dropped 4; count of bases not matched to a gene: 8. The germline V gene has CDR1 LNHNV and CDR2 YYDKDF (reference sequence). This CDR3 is CATSRVGRGAGETQYF. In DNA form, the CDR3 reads TGTGCCACCAGCAGAGTAGGGCGGGGGGCTGGAGAGACCCAGTACTTC.

This chain's CDR3 is CAISNFLSPHEQYF. For the CDR3, the DNA is TGTGCCATCAGCAACTTCCTTAGTCCCCACGAGCAGTACTTC. This chain connects TRBV10-3 to TRBJ2-7; the D is unclear. This CDR3 has 14 amino acids. The germline gives CDR1 ENHRY, CDR2 SYGVKD. Trimming took off 6 bases at V and 5 bases at J, with 17 bases between the two ends.

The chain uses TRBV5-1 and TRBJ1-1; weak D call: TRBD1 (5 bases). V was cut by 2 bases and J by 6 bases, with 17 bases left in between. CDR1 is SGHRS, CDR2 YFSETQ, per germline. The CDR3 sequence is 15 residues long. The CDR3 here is CASSFNLGGEAEAFF. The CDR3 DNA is TGCGCCAGCAGCTTCAACCTGGGGGGGGAGGCTGAAGCTTTCTTT.